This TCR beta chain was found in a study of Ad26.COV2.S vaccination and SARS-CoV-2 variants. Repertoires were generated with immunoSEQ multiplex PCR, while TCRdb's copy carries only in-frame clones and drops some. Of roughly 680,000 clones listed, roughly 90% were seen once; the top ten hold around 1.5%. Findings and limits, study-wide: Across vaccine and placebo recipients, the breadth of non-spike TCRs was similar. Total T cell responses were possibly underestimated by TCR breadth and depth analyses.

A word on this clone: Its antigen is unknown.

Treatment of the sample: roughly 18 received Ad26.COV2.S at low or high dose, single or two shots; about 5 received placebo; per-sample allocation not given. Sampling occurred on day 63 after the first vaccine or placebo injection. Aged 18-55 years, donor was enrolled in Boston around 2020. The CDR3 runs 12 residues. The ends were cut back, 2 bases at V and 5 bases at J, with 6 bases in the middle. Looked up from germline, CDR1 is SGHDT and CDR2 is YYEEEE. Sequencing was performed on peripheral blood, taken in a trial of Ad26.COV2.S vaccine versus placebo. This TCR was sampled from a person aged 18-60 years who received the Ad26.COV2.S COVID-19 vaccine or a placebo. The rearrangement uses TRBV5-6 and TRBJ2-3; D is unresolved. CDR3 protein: CASSFGGDTQYF. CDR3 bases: TGTGCCAGCAGCTTTGGTGGAGATACGCAGTATTTT.